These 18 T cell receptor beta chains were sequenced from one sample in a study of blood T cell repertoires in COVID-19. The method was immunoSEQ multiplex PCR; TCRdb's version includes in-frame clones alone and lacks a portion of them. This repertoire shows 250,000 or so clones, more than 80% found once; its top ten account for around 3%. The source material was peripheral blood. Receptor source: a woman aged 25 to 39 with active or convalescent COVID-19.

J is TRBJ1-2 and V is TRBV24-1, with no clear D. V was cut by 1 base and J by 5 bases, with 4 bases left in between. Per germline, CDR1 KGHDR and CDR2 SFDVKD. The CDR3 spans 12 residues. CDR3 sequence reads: CATSDFFYGYTF. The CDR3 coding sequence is TGTGCCACCAGTGATTTCTTTTATGGCTACACCTTC.

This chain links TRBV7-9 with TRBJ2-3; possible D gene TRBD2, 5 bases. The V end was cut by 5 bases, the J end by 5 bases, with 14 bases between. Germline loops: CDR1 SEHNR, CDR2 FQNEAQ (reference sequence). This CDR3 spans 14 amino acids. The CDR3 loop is CASSPNDGRDTQYF. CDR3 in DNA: TGTGCCAGCAGCCCTAACGATGGGAGAGATACGCAGTATTTT.

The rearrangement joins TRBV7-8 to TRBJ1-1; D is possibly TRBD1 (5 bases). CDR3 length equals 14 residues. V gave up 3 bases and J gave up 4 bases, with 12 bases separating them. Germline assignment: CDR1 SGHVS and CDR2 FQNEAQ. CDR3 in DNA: TGTGCCAGCAGCTTTACAGGTTTGGGCACTGAAGCTTTCTTT. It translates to CASSFTGLGTEAFF.

This chain's CDR3 is CASSSYARRANMNTEAFF. The CDR3 bases are TGTGCCAGCAGTTCATACGCGAGGAGGGCTAATATGAACACTGAAGCTTTCTTT. J is TRBJ1-1 and V is TRBV28; D gene unclear. The germline V gene encodes CDR1 MDHEN and CDR2 SYDVKM. V lost 4 bases and J lost 0, with 21 bases in between. This CDR3 has 18 amino acids.

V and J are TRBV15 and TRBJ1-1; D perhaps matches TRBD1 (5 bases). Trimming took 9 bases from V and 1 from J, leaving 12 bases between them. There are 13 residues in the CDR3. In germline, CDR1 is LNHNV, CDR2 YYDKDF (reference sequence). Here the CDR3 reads CATSDRQNTEAFF. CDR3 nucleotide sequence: TGTGCCACTTCTGACAGACAGAACACTGAAGCTTTCTTT.

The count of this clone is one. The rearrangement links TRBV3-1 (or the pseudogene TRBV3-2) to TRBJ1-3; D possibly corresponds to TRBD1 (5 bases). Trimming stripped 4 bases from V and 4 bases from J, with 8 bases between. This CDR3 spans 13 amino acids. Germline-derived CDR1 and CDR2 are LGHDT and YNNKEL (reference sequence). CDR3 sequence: CASSPRGGNTIYF. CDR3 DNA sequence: TGTGCCAGCAGCCCCCGGGGGGGAAACACCATATATTTT.

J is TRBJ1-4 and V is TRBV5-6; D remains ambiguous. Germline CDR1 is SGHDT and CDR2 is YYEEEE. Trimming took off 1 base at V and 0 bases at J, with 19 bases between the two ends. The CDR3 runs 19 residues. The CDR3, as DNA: TGTGCCAGCAGCTTGAGGGCAGGCAGTATACTAGCAACTAATGAAAAACTGTTTTTT. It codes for CASSLRAGSILATNEKLFF. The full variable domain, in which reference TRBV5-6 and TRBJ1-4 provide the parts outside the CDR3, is DAGVTQSPTHLIKTRGQQVTLRCSPKSGHDTVSWYQQALGQGPQFIFQYYEEEERQRGNFPDRFSGHQFPNYSSELNVNALLLGDSALYLCASSLRAGSILATNEKLFFGSGTQLSVL.

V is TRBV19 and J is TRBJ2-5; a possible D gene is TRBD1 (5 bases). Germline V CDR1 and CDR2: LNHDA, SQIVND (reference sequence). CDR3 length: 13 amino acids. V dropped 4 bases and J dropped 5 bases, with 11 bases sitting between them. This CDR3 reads CASSSLGRETQYF. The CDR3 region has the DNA TGTGCCAGTAGTAGTTTGGGGCGGGAGACCCAGTACTTC.

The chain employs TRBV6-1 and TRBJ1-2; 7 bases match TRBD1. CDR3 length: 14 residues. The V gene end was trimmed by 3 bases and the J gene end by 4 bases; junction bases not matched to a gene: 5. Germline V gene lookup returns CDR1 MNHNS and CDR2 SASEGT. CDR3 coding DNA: TGTGCCAGCAGTGAGACAGGGCTTACCTATGGCTACACCTTC. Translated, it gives CASSETGLTYGYTF.

CDR3 protein: CATSDKTGVGYNEQFF. The CDR3 nucleotides are TGTGCCACCAGTGATAAGACAGGGGTTGGCTACAATGAGCAGTTCTTC. V gene TRBV24-1 combines with J gene TRBJ2-1; 8 bases map to TRBD1. Germline CDR1 and CDR2: KGHDR and SFDVKD. CDR3 length equals 16 residues. After removal of 3 bases from V and 3 bases from J, the junction contained 6 bases not matched to a gene.

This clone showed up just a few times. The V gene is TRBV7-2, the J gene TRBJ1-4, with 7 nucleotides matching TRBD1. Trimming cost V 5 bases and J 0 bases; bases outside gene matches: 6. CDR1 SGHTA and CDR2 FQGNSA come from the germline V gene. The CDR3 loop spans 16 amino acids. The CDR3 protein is CASSPGQPATNEKLFF. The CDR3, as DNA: TGTGCCAGCAGCCCGGGACAGCCAGCAACTAATGAAAAACTGTTTTTT. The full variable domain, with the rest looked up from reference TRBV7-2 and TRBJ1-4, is GAGVSQSPSNKVTEKGKDVELRCDPISGHTALYWYRQSLGQGLEFLIYFQGNSAPDKSGLPSDRFSAERTGGSVSTLTIQRTQQEDSAVYLCASSPGQPATNEKLFFGSGTQLSVL.

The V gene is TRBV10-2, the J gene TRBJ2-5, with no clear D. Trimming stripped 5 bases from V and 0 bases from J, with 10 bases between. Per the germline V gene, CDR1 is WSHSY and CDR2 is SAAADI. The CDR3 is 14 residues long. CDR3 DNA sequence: TGCGCCAGCAGTTTCGGGTCTAACCAAGAGACCCAGTACTTC. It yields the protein CASSFGSNQETQYF.

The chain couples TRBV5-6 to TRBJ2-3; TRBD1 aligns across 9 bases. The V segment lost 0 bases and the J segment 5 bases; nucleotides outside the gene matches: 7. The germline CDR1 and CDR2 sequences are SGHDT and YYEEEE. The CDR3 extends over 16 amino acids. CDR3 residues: CASSLGPGQGEDTQYF. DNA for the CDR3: TGTGCCAGCAGCTTGGGACCGGGACAGGGAGAAGATACGCAGTATTTT.

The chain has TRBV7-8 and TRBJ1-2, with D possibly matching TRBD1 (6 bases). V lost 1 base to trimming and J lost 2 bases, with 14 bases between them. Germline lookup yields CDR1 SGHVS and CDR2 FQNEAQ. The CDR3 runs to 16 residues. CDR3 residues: CASSLVSGTLNYGYTF. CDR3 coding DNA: TGTGCCAGCAGCTTAGTTTCGGGGACACTAAACTATGGCTACACCTTC.

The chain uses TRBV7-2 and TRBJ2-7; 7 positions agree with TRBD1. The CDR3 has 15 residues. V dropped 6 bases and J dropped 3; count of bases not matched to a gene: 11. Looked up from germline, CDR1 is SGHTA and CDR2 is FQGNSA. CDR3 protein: CASSFDRDKVYEQYF. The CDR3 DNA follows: TGTGCCAGCAGTTTCGACAGGGATAAAGTCTACGAGCAGTACTTC.

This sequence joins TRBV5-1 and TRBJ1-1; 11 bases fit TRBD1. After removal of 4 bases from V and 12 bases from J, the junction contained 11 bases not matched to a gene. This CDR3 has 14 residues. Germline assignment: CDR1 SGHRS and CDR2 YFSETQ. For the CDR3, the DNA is TGCGCCAGCAGCACCACAAGGACAGGGGGCATGACTTTCTTT. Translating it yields CASSTTRTGGMTFF.

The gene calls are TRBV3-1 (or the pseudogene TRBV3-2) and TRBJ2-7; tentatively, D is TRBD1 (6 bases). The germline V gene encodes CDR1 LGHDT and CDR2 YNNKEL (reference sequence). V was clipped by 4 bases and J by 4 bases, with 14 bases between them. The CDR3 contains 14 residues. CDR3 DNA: TGTGCCAGCAGCCTGGGACAACGAACTTACGAGCAGTACTTC. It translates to CASSLGQRTYEQYF.

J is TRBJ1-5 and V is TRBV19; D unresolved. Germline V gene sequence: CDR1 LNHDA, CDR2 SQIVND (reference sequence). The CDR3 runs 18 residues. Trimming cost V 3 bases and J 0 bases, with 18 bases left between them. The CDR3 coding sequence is TGTGCCAGTAGTATTAGTAGGCAGGAGGGTTATAGCAATCAGCCCCAGCATTTT. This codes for CASSISRQEGYSNQPQHF.